The T cell receptor (beta chain) under discussion was sequenced for a study of cytomegalovirus exposure and HLA in healthy donors. Across the study: Around 85 million unique TCR sequences came from HLA-typed donors in an early release. Study-wide results and limits: In a later analysis, HLA-C alleles had the fewest associated TCRs, DRB1 alleles the most. Being productive about 87% or about 30% of the time was typical of most TCR beta V segments in an earlier analysis.

It was with 60 Vbeta and 13 Jbeta primers that the PCR ran. Sequencing was performed with immunoSEQ multiplex PCR; in TCRdb, only in-frame clones are kept and a portion is missing. The repertoire holds roughly 100,000 clones, 80% to 85% seen once, with about 6.9% in the top ten. Details on this clone: The target antigen is unknown.

The germline CDR1 and CDR2 sequences are SGHDT and YYEEEE. The CDR3 has 14 amino acids. The ends were cut back, 3 bases at V and 6 bases at J, with 16 bases in the middle. The specimen was PBMCs. The sequence derives from a man under 40 in good health and CMV-seropositive. This chain uses TRBV5-6 with TRBJ2-7, with TRBD1 as a possible D gene (7 bases). CDR3 DNA sequence: TGTGCCAGCAGCTCGGCAGGGGGAGGTGGCGAGCAGTACTTC. Encoded protein: CASSSAGGGGEQYF.